This TCR beta chain was sequenced for a study of post-analysis software for immune sequencing data (dated by TCRdb to between 2014 and 2017). About the investigation overall: Relapsing-remitting, secondary progressive and progressive-relapsing multiple sclerosis were recorded as disease courses, and subtype annotation was lacking for some patients. Patient repertoires were compared against around 10 previously published healthy control repertoires from donors aged 6 to 25 years. A subset of samples was prepared in parallel using single-end sample barcoding, then pooled and co-amplified after Illumina adapter ligation. Study-wide conclusions, independent of this receptor: Multiple sclerosis patients had significantly lower normalized Chao1 diversity than controls, a result that suggests substantial peripheral T-cell clonal expansion. The multiple sclerosis patient group was slightly younger than the control group. Direct clustering with F measure showed strong co-clustering of samples prepared in the same batch, prompting a batch-effect correction. Significantly higher frequencies in patients than in controls were found for five or six TRBV segments, including TRBV5-6, TRBV5-1 and TRBV20-1.

The library was generated by PCR. TCRdb lists the instrument as Illumina HiSeq 2500. To reduce PCR and sequencing biases, unique molecular identifiers were incorporated into the TCR beta cDNA libraries. Some 500,000 cDNA molecules were obtained for every 1 to 10 million input T cells, so each molecule roughly corresponded to one T cell. Patient libraries were prepared and sequenced with the same protocol used for the earlier healthy control dataset. Within a given batch, samples were prepared together, multiplexed and sequenced on the same HiSeq lane. The study's processing was this. MIGEC was used to process the raw barcoded reads, and molecular identifier groups with only a single read were discarded before consensus assembly and CDR3 extraction. Clonotype tables were post-analysed with VDJtools, and diversity was normalized by down-sampling all datasets to the smallest sample size. Repertoire overlap clustering matched CDR3 amino acid but not nucleotide sequences to correct batch-related cross-sample contamination. Clones were called with MiXCR by TCRdb after fastp trimmed the public reads at Q25, and only in-frame beta chains were retained. CDR3 protein duplicates are merged, each entry listing the most common genes and DNA. It is TCRdb's table, rather than the study itself, that gives the V and J calls and clone size. Recorded for this sample are more than 500,000 distinct CDR3 sequences; approximately 31% of them occurred a single time. The ten largest clones add up to approximately 6% of the sample.

The junction shows trimming of 0 bases on V and 2 bases on J, plus 8 bases between the germline ends. Reading from cysteine to phenylalanine, the CDR3 counts 15 amino acids. Only the CDR3 DNA is retained, 45 bases long and in frame from the first base. From the germline V gene (reference sequence), CDR1 is DFQATT and CDR2 is SNEGSKA. In the case of this clonotype: Its target antigen remains unknown. No base qualities exist here, and no much larger clone lies one base off it.

TCR beta repertoires were profiled from peripheral blood of 10 to 15 young patients with multiple sclerosis to demonstrate the VDJtools post-analysis software. The multiple sclerosis patients were children and adolescents ranging in age from roughly 6 to 15 years. The V gene is TRBV20-1 and the J gene is TRBJ2-6; TRBD2 could be the D gene, as 6 bases match. This clonotype originated in a girl younger than 18 with multiple sclerosis. Sequenced material: blood. The CDR3 here reads CSARDGGAGANVLTF. The nucleotide sequence is TGCAGTGCTAGAGATGGAGGGGCTGGGGCCAACGTCCTGACTTTC.